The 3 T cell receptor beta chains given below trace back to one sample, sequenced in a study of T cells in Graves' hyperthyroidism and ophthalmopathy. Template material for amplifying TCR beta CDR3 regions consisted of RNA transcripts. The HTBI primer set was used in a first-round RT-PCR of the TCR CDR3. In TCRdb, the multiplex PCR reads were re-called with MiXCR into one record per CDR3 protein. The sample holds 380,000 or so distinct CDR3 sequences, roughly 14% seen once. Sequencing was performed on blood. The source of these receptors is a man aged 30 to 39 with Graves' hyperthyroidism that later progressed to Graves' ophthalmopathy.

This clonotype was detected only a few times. The CDR3: CSARGSSGVSYEQYF. In DNA, the CDR3 is TGCAGTGCTCGGGGGTCTAGCGGGGTCTCCTACGAGCAGTACTTC. The gene calls are TRBV20-1 and TRBJ2-7; 9 nucleotides align to TRBD2. There are 15 residues in the CDR3. In germline, CDR1 is DFQATT, CDR2 SNEGSKA (reference sequence). Losses at the gene ends were 5 bases for V and 0 bases for J; bases not matched to a gene: 8.

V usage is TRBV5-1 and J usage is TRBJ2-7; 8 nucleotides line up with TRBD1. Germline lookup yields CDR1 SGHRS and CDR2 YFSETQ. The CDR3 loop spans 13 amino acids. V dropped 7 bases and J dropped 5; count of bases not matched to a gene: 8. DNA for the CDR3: TGCGCCAGCGCTGGACAGGGTGCCCACGAGCAGTACTTC. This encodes CASAGQGAHEQYF.

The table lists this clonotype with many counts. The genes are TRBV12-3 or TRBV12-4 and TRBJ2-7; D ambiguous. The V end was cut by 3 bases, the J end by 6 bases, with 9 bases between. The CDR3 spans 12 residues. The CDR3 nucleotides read TGTGCCAGCAGTTTGTGGGGATTCGAGCAGTACTTC. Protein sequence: CASSLWGFEQYF.